Given below is one T cell receptor beta chain in context. The clone's antigen remains unknown. These data come from a study of cytomegalovirus exposure and HLA in healthy donors (dated by TCRdb to the late 2010s). For the wider study: In an earlier analysis of approximately 500 of the donors, 276 Gb of sequence data and 90 million to 120 million unique TCR beta sequences from approximately 180 million T cells were reported. Using immunosequencing, the study profiled T cell repertoires from some 670 subjects and related those repertoires to cytomegalovirus serostatus. Alongside the repertoire data, information on donor age, sex, ethnicity and CMV serostatus was compiled. HLA typing included class I and class II loci at four-digit resolution. Rather than using new phenotypic data, the later analysis identified candidate immune exposures from TCR beta sequences and from how often those sequences occurred across donors. The genetic ancestry cluster associated with self-reported Caucasian donors included 65% to 90% of the approximately 410 genotyped donors. A later analysis re-analyzed previously published TCR beta repertoires from 660 or so donors and added high-resolution HLA genotyping to study TCR occurrence patterns. Four to six DR-DQ haplotypes were handled as single units for association and clustering, since linkage in the cohort was strong. The study combined high-throughput TCR immunosequencing, statistical association of individual TCRs with disease status, and machine learning to predict cytomegalovirus infection status. In an earlier analysis of roughly 540 of the donors, high-throughput TCR beta sequencing was used to judge whether each TCR beta V gene segment behaved as functional or pseudogenic. A separate validation cohort of roughly 130 different subjects was used in addition to the roughly 620-subject first cohort. All discovery cohort repertoires had been generated using a single sequencing platform. Roughly 300 gigabases of sequencing data and roughly 81 million unique TCR sequences made up an early release that covered under 750 HLA-typed donors. The aim of the study was to test whether cataloging public T cell receptors could identify signatures of past pathogen exposure. The number of donors typed differed by locus, with 629-630 for A, B, C, DRB1 and DQB1, more than 500 for DQA1, 600 to 610 for DPA1, and roughly 450 for DPB1. Genome-wide SNP genotypes for about 55% of the roughly 670 donors were used in a later genetic analysis, which treated that subset as a discovery cohort. Among a few hundred genotyped donors of the cohort, an average of about 240,000 unique TCR beta nucleotide sequences were sequenced per donor, 15% to 20% of them non-productive. On the study overall, not on this receptor specifically: The presence/absence analyses assumed that sequencing depth was roughly uniform across donors, and that assumption may not be true. According to a later analysis, parvovirus B19, influenza, CMV and Epstein-Barr virus appeared linked to several top co-occurrence clusters. In a later analysis, TCR association rates were found to vary across HLA loci, with the most associated TCRs seen for DRB1 alleles and the fewest for HLA-C alleles. The earlier analysis of fewer than 750 of the donors excluded roughly 17 rarely observed V segments, including chromosome 9 orphons, because counts were too low. According to a later analysis, most CMV-associated TCR beta chains appeared to be HLA-restricted, and the HLA associations seemed to be driven largely by CMV exposure. The classifier was reported to diagnose cytomegalovirus status with high specificity and sensitivity in both the original and validation cohorts. Most TCR sequences were seen in very few donors, while some public TCRs were found in many individuals. Three of the identified cytomegalovirus-associated TCR beta chains were confirmed in vitro to be specific for cytomegalovirus antigens. Compared with the approximately 710-donor mean, donors in an Asian-associated ancestry cluster had fewer N-insertions in productive TCRs, according to a later genetic analysis. A later genetic analysis associated a missense DCLRE1C variant with V-gene and J-gene trimming of TCR beta chains, and an independent cohort replicated the association. In an earlier analysis of around 600 of the donors, most TCR beta V segments appeared in productive rearrangements about 87% or about 30% of the time, broadly matching IMGT annotations. Correlated functional status among segregating V segments might be attributable to linkage disequilibrium, but an unknown experimental factor could not be ruled out. This cohort had only TCR beta chains sequenced, and the lack of alpha or paired-chain data limited which features could be detected. It was suggested by the authors that the approach could potentially be generalized to other disease states and immunological phenotypes. In the study, around 150 TCR beta chains were listed as associated with cytomegalovirus. A further reported finding was that TCR beta sequences accurately predicted the HLA-A and HLA-B alleles for most subjects in the first cohort. A group of highly shared sequence variants was considered likely to be a technical artifact of the sequencing pipeline. When HLA alleles, especially DR and DQ, strongly co-occurred, attributing TCR associations to individual alleles was difficult. In a later analysis, around 15,000 TCR beta sequences were associated with specific HLA alleles at a false discovery rate of 0.05. The only immune exposure information available for the cohort was CMV serostatus. Because some donors lacked HLA typing at each locus, the association tests relied only on the typed subset. A later analysis found that HLA-associated TCR beta chains were more clonally expanded and had lower generation probabilities than equally common non-associated chains.

The cohort consisted of 670 or so healthy bone marrow donors. All cohort members were sampled while nominally healthy, although unrecorded immune exposures were likely present. The donor tested CMV seronegative, placing the donor among the 350 or so seronegative members of the cohort. A peripheral blood sample was collected from each donor, and TCR beta sequencing was performed on peripheral blood mononuclear cells. The Qiagen DNeasy Blood Extraction Kit was used to extract genomic DNA from the blood cell samples. The method behind the library was the immunoSEQ multiplex PCR assay. The multiplex PCR relied on a mix of 60 forward primers for TCR Vbeta segments and 13 reverse primers for TCR Jbeta segments. The CDR3 region of rearranged TCR beta genes was amplified from genomic DNA by a multiplex PCR assay. On the Illumina HiSeq System, the amplified TCR beta libraries were sequenced as 87-base-pair reads. The source study handled its data this way. A later analysis tallied 80 million to 95 million unique TCR beta chains across the roughly 610 repertoires, and approximately 12 million of those chains were shared by two or more donors. Raw reads were error-corrected and collapsed into unique sequences with a nearest-neighbor algorithm that merged closely related sequences to remove PCR and sequencing errors. V, D and J gene segments were assigned by aligning CDR3 sequences to IMGT reference sequences. Each retained sequence needed at least a six-nucleotide match to both a V gene segment and a J gene segment. A rearrangement counted as productive if the CDR3 had no stop codons and remained in frame with V and J, and every other rearrangement counted as non-productive. CDR3 was defined according to IMGT convention as the region running from the second conserved V-encoded cysteine to the conserved J-encoded phenylalanine. The earlier analysis of some 580 of the donors excluded any sequence lacking an unambiguous match to a single V gene segment. In an earlier analysis of roughly 600 of the donors, a V segment was called functional when productive rearrangements were above 56.7%, and segregating when the standard deviation between donors exceeded 5%. A statistical classification framework was built for diagnosing cytomegalovirus status from the catalog of TCR beta chain sequences. In a later analysis, V and J genes were assigned by comparing TCR nucleotide sequences against IMGT/GENE-DB human TR gene sequences. A later analysis assigned CDR3 sequences and most-parsimonious VDJ recombination scenarios with the TCRdist pipeline. In a later analysis, every TCR beta chain was defined by the combination of its CDR3 amino acid sequence and its V-gene family, and reads without a unique V-gene family were dropped. As a way to deal with suspected cross-contamination and a sequencing artifact, a later analysis dropped 450 to 600 nucleotide sequences that were highly shared and had low generation probability. In a later analysis, a clonal expansion index was calculated for each public chain from normalized within-repertoire ranks of inferred template counts. Generation probabilities in a later analysis came from a VDJ recombination model fitted to out-of-frame rearrangements, and those results were checked against IGoR. In a later analysis, hypergeometric tests were used to score TCR-TCR, TCR-HLA and TCR-CMV co-occurrence, with a repertoire-size bias correction applied to TCR pairs. A later analysis estimated false discovery rates by permuting HLA or CMV assignments 20 times. In a later analysis, co-occurring TCRs were grouped with DBSCAN, and TCRdist sequence similarity was added when clustering was performed within HLA-allele-positive subsets. Co-occurrence clustering excluded repertoires with fewer than 30,000 or more than 120,000 public chains, plus five with anomalous nucleotide sharing. Drawn from immuneACCESS, this table holds only the in-frame rearrangements with V and J called that TCRdb kept. Clones are partly lost; checked studies trace under half to an unresolved V gene and leave the rest unexplained. V, J and clone size are those of that table, while D and trimming were read from the DNA. This specimen's table enumerates approximately 120,000 clones. The ten top clones hold about 0.93% of the sample.

Sample: PBMCs. This receptor was taken from a man aged 18 to 29 in good health and CMV-seronegative.

CDR3 loop: CASSYGTGIYEQYF. The DNA is TGTGCCAGTAGTTACGGGACAGGGATCTACGAGCAGTACTTC. The chain is assembled from TRBV19 and TRBJ2-7, with 9 bases matching TRBD1. The junction shows trimming of 5 bases on V and 3 bases on J, and the gene matches do not reach 5 bases of it. The CDR3 spans 14 residues, from the cysteine through the phenylalanine. Of all the DNA, just the CDR3 is kept, 42 bases in frame from base 1. CDR1 LNHDA and CDR2 SQIVND are derived from the germline V gene (reference sequence).